This TCR beta chain appears in the sequencing data of a study of patients and donors after allogeneic stem cell transplantation. One entry per CDR3 protein results from TCRdb running MiXCR on the RT-PCR reads. This table holds about 24,000 distinct CDR3 sequences, less than 45% found once. There are 15 residues in the CDR3. The germline gives CDR1 KGHSH, CDR2 LQKENI. The junction had 4 bases not matched to a gene; V was cut back by 3 bases and J by 7 bases. The sequenced sample was blood, either unsorted or a sorted T cell fraction (not recorded which). This TCR was sampled from a human donor who was either an allogeneic HSCT recipient or a stem cell or donor lymphocyte infusion donor (not recorded which). It is not recorded whose cells these are; they may come from a transplant donor. The chain couples TRBV18 to TRBJ2-1; 12 bases agree with TRBD1. The CDR3 DNA sequence: TGTGCCAGCTCACCGGGACAGGGGGCGAGTAATGAGCAGTTCTTC. It codes for CASSPGQGASNEQFF.